One sample yielded the 8 T cell receptor beta chains listed below, sequenced in a study of T-cell reconstitution after alpha-beta-depleted transplantation in children. For TCRbeta, the library was prepared with unique molecular identifiers. TCRdb recomputed calls from the PCR reads with MiXCR, one row per CDR3 protein. The sample includes about 980,000 distinct CDR3 sequences, roughly 31% of them seen just once. The sample was PBMCs, mostly from graft donor cells, taken 360 days after TCRalphabeta/CD19-depleted stem cell transplant. These receptors originate from a boy younger than two who had a stem cell transplant for SCID, so the T cells may come from the graft donor.

V usage is TRBV12-3 or TRBV12-4 and J usage is TRBJ2-6; 13 bases are a match to TRBD2. Trimming cost V 10 bases and J 4 bases; bases outside gene matches: 7. The CDR3 runs 16 residues. CDR3 bases: TGTGCCACCTACGGACTAGCGGGGGCAGGGGCCAACGTCCTGACTTTC. This gives the protein CATYGLAGAGANVLTF.

This clonotype was picked up a small number of times. Here the CDR3 reads CASSRHNGPYEQYF. DNA for the CDR3: TGTGCCAGCAGCCGTCACAACGGCCCCTACGAGCAGTACTTC. This chain uses TRBV3-1 with TRBJ2-7, with D unclear. The V and J ends lost 4 bases and 2 bases respectively, with 12 bases between them. Germline CDR1 reads LGHDT; CDR2 reads YNNKEL (reference sequence). This CDR3 contains 14 residues.

This clonotype occurred a few times. This sequence joins TRBV9 and TRBJ2-2; 11 bases are a match to TRBD2. V trimming: 4 bases; J trimming: 4 bases; junction bases outside the gene matches: 9. This CDR3 has 17 amino acids. CDR1 and CDR2 (germline): SGDLS, YYNGEE. The CDR3 nucleotides read TGTGCCAGCAGCCATGCCCGCGGGACTAGCGGCACCGGGGAGCTGTTTTTT. Translation gives CASSHARGTSGTGELFF.

The rearrangement links TRBV29-1 to TRBJ2-5; 9 bases match TRBD1. Trimming took 4 bases from V and 5 from J; bases not matched to a gene: 5. CDR1 is SQVTM and CDR2 is ANQGSEA in the germline V gene. The CDR3 consists of 13 residues. CDR3 sequence (DNA): TGCAGCGTTGGCGGGACAGGGTTCGAGACCCAGTACTTC. Protein sequence: CSVGGTGFETQYF.

V and J are TRBV5-1 and TRBJ2-1, with 12 bases aligning to TRBD2. CDR1 is SGHRS and CDR2 is YFSETQ in the germline V gene. Trimming at V came to 0 bases and at J to 6 bases, leaving 4 bases not matched to a gene. The CDR3 totals 16 residues. DNA of the CDR3: TGCGCCAGCAGCTTGGGGACTAGCGGGACCCCCAATGAGCAGTTCTTC. Its protein product is CASSLGTSGTPNEQFF.

This clonotype was seen only a few times. The chain recombines TRBV6-2 or TRBV6-3 with TRBJ2-1; D not resolved. The CDR3 spans 15 residues. Germline V CDR1 and CDR2: MNHEY, SVGEGT. With 0 bases removed from V and 6 bases from J, the gap between germline ends came to 12 bases. The CDR3 is CASSYSEDSGNEQFF. The CDR3 DNA reads TGTGCCAGCAGTTACTCCGAGGATTCTGGCAATGAGCAGTTCTTC.

The rearrangement joins TRBV5-4 to TRBJ2-1; D may be TRBD2 (7 bases). Trimming left V 3 bases short and J 7 bases short, with 20 bases between. The CDR3 runs to 16 residues. The V gene's germline CDR1 is SGHNT and CDR2 YYREEE (reference sequence). The CDR3 loop is CASSSIGGGQGNEQFF. CDR3 DNA sequence: TGTGCCAGCAGCTCCATAGGGGGGGGGCAAGGGAATGAGCAGTTCTTC.

This chain uses TRBV7-6 with TRBJ2-5; D might be TRBD1 (5 bases). The CDR3 consists of 14 residues. Germline values: CDR1 SGHVS, CDR2 FNYEAQ. The V and J ends lost 5 bases and 5 bases respectively, with 15 bases between them. The CDR3 here is CASSRVGSGETQYF. Written as DNA, the CDR3 is TGTGCCAGCAGCCGCGTGGGGTCAGGGGAGACCCAGTACTTC.